This is a list of T cell receptor beta chains from one sample in a study of cytomegalovirus exposure and HLA in healthy donors. The assay was immunoSEQ multiplex PCR, and TCRdb's table has in-frame clones only and misses some. The sample includes around 78,000 clones, around 81% of them seen just once. Sequencing was performed on PBMCs. These receptor sequences come from a male donor in good health and CMV-seronegative. Each CDR3 is given with its conserved first and last residue. D genes are given only for firm matches. Where a row states a size, it is once, few, many or the class of an expanded clone; other rows omit it.

v_call: TRBV5-1
clone_size: .
d_call: TRBD1
j_call: TRBJ1-1
cdr3_aa: CASSGTGMDTEAFF
cdr3_nt: TGCGCCAGCAGCGGGACAGGGATGGACACTGAAGCTTTCTTT

v_call: TRBV7-6
clone_size: .
d_call: .
j_call: TRBJ2-5
cdr3_aa: CASKKDSTQETQYF
cdr3_nt: TGTGCCAGCAAAAAGGACAGCACCCAAGAGACCCAGTACTTC

v_call: TRBV28
clone_size: .
d_call: .
j_call: TRBJ1-3
cdr3_aa: CASSSLEKVGNTIYF
cdr3_nt: TGTGCCAGCAGCTCCCTGGAGAAGGTTGGAAACACCATATATTTT

v_call: TRBV30
clone_size: .
d_call: .
j_call: TRBJ1-1
cdr3_aa: CAWSVGANTEAFF
cdr3_nt: TGTGCCTGGAGTGTAGGGGCGAACACTGAAGCTTTCTTT

v_call: TRBV2
clone_size: .
d_call: TRBD2
j_call: TRBJ2-1
cdr3_aa: CASRASGGTPQFF
cdr3_nt: TGTGCCAGCAGGGCTAGCGGGGGTACCCCACAGTTCTTC

v_call: TRBV5-1
clone_size: .
d_call: TRBD2
j_call: TRBJ2-1
cdr3_aa: CASSQGLAGDNEQFF
cdr3_nt: TGCGCCAGCAGCCAGGGACTAGCGGGAGACAATGAGCAGTTCTTC

v_call: TRBV18
clone_size: .
d_call: .
j_call: TRBJ2-5
cdr3_aa: CASSRQVQETQYF
cdr3_nt: TGTGCCAGCTCACGACAGGTCCAAGAGACCCAGTACTTC

v_call: TRBV10-3
clone_size: .
d_call: .
j_call: TRBJ1-2
cdr3_aa: CAISGEPNYGYTF
cdr3_nt: TGTGCCATCAGTGGGGAGCCAAACTATGGCTACACCTTC

v_call: TRBV6-1
clone_size: .
d_call: TRBD1
j_call: TRBJ1-4
cdr3_aa: CAAFDRVNEKLFF
cdr3_nt: TGTGCCGCCTTCGACAGGGTAAATGAAAAACTGTTTTTT

v_call: TRBV10-3
clone_size: .
d_call: .
j_call: TRBJ1-2
cdr3_aa: CATTLGGPGGYTF
cdr3_nt: TGTGCCACTACCCTGGGGGGGCCAGGAGGCTACACCTTC

v_call: TRBV5-1
clone_size: .
d_call: TRBD1
j_call: TRBJ2-1
cdr3_aa: CASSYSGTGGEQFF
cdr3_nt: TGCGCCAGCAGCTATTCCGGGACAGGGGGTGAGCAGTTCTTC

v_call: TRBV11-3
clone_size: .
d_call: .
j_call: TRBJ2-2
cdr3_aa: CASSRGNTGELFF
cdr3_nt: TGTGCCAGCAGTCGGGGTAACACCGGGGAGCTGTTTTTT

v_call: TRBV14
clone_size: once
d_call: TRBD2
j_call: TRBJ2-5
cdr3_aa: CASSSRTSYAGAQYF
cdr3_nt: TGTGCCAGCAGCTCCCGGACTAGCTACGCAGGGGCCCAGTACTTC

v_call: TRBV6-5
clone_size: .
d_call: TRBD1
j_call: TRBJ2-7
cdr3_aa: CASRTDRGHHEQYF
cdr3_nt: TGTGCCAGCAGGACTGACAGGGGGCATCACGAGCAGTACTTC

v_call: TRBV30
clone_size: .
d_call: .
j_call: TRBJ1-2
cdr3_aa: CAWTWGLRGYTF
cdr3_nt: TGTGCCTGGACGTGGGGGCTGCGGGGCTACACCTTC

v_call: TRBV4-2
clone_size: .
d_call: .
j_call: TRBJ2-2
cdr3_aa: CASSQEGVGYTGELFF
cdr3_nt: TGTGCCAGCAGCCAAGAAGGGGTGGGTTACACCGGGGAGCTGTTTTTT

v_call: TRBV4-2
clone_size: few
d_call: .
j_call: TRBJ1-1
cdr3_aa: CASSQVGVPEAFF
cdr3_nt: TGTGCCAGCAGCCAAGTAGGGGTACCTGAAGCTTTCTTT

v_call: TRBV11-2
clone_size: few
d_call: .
j_call: TRBJ2-6
cdr3_aa: CASSSTGTGANVLTF
cdr3_nt: TGTGCCAGCAGCTCCACAGGGACAGGGGCCAACGTCCTGACTTTC

v_call: TRBV30
clone_size: once
d_call: TRBD1
j_call: TRBJ2-7
cdr3_aa: CAWSPRTGVGVYEQYF
cdr3_nt: TGTGCCTGGAGTCCAAGGACAGGGGTGGGGGTCTACGAGCAGTACTTC

v_call: TRBV29-1
clone_size: .
d_call: TRBD1
j_call: TRBJ1-1
cdr3_aa: CSVETGGSTEAFF
cdr3_nt: TGCAGCGTCGAGACAGGGGGGAGCACTGAAGCTTTCTTT

v_call: TRBV5-6
clone_size: once
d_call: TRBD1
j_call: TRBJ1-2
cdr3_aa: CASSLKQGGYGYTF
cdr3_nt: TGTGCCAGCAGCTTGAAACAGGGGGGCTATGGCTACACCTTC

v_call: TRBV5-6
clone_size: .
d_call: .
j_call: TRBJ1-3
cdr3_aa: CASSLGISGNTIYF
cdr3_nt: TGTGCCAGCAGCTTGGGTATTTCTGGAAACACCATATATTTT

v_call: TRBV19
clone_size: .
d_call: .
j_call: TRBJ1-1
cdr3_aa: CASSIFGGGDEAFF
cdr3_nt: TGTGCCAGTAGTATATTTGGGGGCGGAGATGAAGCTTTCTTT

v_call: TRBV19
clone_size: once
d_call: TRBD1
j_call: TRBJ2-5
cdr3_aa: CASSGGDRGNQETQYF
cdr3_nt: TGTGCCAGTAGTGGGGGGGACAGGGGCAATCAAGAGACCCAGTACTTC

v_call: TRBV7-2
clone_size: .
d_call: .
j_call: TRBJ1-2
cdr3_aa: CASSLARTPGYTF
cdr3_nt: TGTGCCAGCAGCTTAGCGAGGACTCCGGGCTACACCTTC

v_call: TRBV28
clone_size: few
d_call: TRBD1
j_call: TRBJ2-7
cdr3_aa: CASKGGQGLVYEQYF
cdr3_nt: TGTGCCAGCAAGGGAGGACAGGGTCTAGTGTACGAGCAGTACTTC

v_call: TRBV18
clone_size: .
d_call: TRBD1
j_call: TRBJ2-1
cdr3_aa: CASSPLPGGSYNEQFF
cdr3_nt: TGTGCCAGCTCACCATTACCAGGGGGCTCCTACAATGAGCAGTTCTTC

v_call: TRBV6-5
clone_size: .
d_call: .
j_call: TRBJ2-1
cdr3_aa: CASSYFRFNEQFF
cdr3_nt: TGTGCCAGCAGTTACTTCAGGTTCAATGAGCAGTTCTTC

v_call: TRBV29-1
clone_size: .
d_call: TRBD2
j_call: TRBJ2-1
cdr3_aa: CSVGEREPSEQFF
cdr3_nt: TGCAGCGTTGGGGAGCGGGAGCCATCTGAGCAGTTCTTC

v_call: TRBV7-6
clone_size: .
d_call: TRBD2
j_call: TRBJ2-1
cdr3_aa: CASSSRISGGDYNEQFF
cdr3_nt: TGTGCCAGCAGCTCCCGTATTAGCGGGGGGGACTACAATGAGCAGTTCTTC

v_call: TRBV18
clone_size: .
d_call: TRBD2
j_call: TRBJ2-3
cdr3_aa: CASSPPGGYHTDTQYF
cdr3_nt: TGTGCCAGCTCACCACCGGGGGGGTATCACACAGATACGCAGTATTTT

v_call: TRBV4-3
clone_size: .
d_call: TRBD1
j_call: TRBJ1-2
cdr3_aa: CASSQERDRAGYGYTF
cdr3_nt: TGCGCCAGCAGCCAAGAACGGGACAGGGCTGGCTATGGCTACACCTTC

v_call: TRBV18
clone_size: .
d_call: TRBD1
j_call: TRBJ2-2
cdr3_aa: CASSSGQGSTGELFF
cdr3_nt: TGTGCCAGCTCATCGGGACAGGGGAGCACCGGGGAGCTGTTTTTT

v_call: TRBV6-6
clone_size: .
d_call: .
j_call: TRBJ2-5
cdr3_aa: CASRSGQETQYF
cdr3_nt: TGTGCCAGCAGATCCGGGCAAGAGACCCAGTACTTC

v_call: TRBV6-5
clone_size: .
d_call: TRBD1
j_call: TRBJ1-6
cdr3_aa: CASSWGQDNSPLHF
cdr3_nt: TGTGCCAGCAGTTGGGGACAGGATAATTCACCCCTCCACTTT

v_call: TRBV7-9
clone_size: .
d_call: .
j_call: TRBJ2-3
cdr3_aa: CASSLELAGGQYF
cdr3_nt: TGTGCCAGCAGCTTAGAGCTTGCTGGTGGGCAGTATTTT

v_call: TRBV15
clone_size: .
d_call: .
j_call: TRBJ2-7
cdr3_aa: CATSRDGGIEFHEQYF
cdr3_nt: TGTGCCACCAGCAGAGACGGGGGTATTGAGTTCCACGAGCAGTACTTC

v_call: TRBV5-1
clone_size: .
d_call: TRBD2
j_call: TRBJ2-3
cdr3_aa: CASSLLAGDTQYF
cdr3_nt: TGCGCCAGCAGCTTACTAGCGGGAGATACGCAGTATTTT

v_call: TRBV9
clone_size: .
d_call: .
j_call: TRBJ1-1
cdr3_aa: CASSVVGGMDTEAFF
cdr3_nt: TGTGCCAGCAGCGTAGTGGGAGGGATGGACACTGAAGCTTTCTTT

v_call: TRBV5-4
clone_size: .
d_call: .
j_call: TRBJ2-7
cdr3_aa: CASSLGHSYEQYF
cdr3_nt: TGTGCCAGCAGCTTGGGACACTCCTACGAGCAGTACTTC

v_call: TRBV5-1
clone_size: once
d_call: TRBD2
j_call: TRBJ2-5
cdr3_aa: CASSLVSSGRETQYF
cdr3_nt: TGCGCCAGCAGCTTGGTGTCTAGCGGGAGAGAGACCCAGTACTTC

v_call: TRBV30
clone_size: .
d_call: .
j_call: TRBJ1-2
cdr3_aa: CAWSTGSNYGYTF
cdr3_nt: TGTGCCTGGTCAACAGGGTCTAACTACGGCTACACCTTC

v_call: TRBV15
clone_size: .
d_call: .
j_call: TRBJ2-7
cdr3_aa: CATSRDRSVAGRSYEQYF
cdr3_nt: TGTGCCACCAGCAGAGATAGGTCGGTTGCGGGACGCTCCTACGAGCAGTACTTC

v_call: TRBV29-1
clone_size: .
d_call: TRBD1
j_call: TRBJ1-4
cdr3_aa: CSVGTGQAINEKLFF
cdr3_nt: TGCAGCGTTGGGACGGGACAGGCGATTAATGAAAAACTGTTTTTT

v_call: TRBV7-9
clone_size: .
d_call: TRBD2
j_call: TRBJ2-1
cdr3_aa: CASSLILAGGTNEQFF
cdr3_nt: TGTGCCAGCAGCTTAATACTAGCGGGGGGAACCAATGAGCAGTTCTTC

v_call: TRBV5-1
clone_size: .
d_call: TRBD2
j_call: TRBJ2-7
cdr3_aa: CASSSVGLAGGGYEQYF
cdr3_nt: TGCGCCAGCAGCTCGGTGGGTCTAGCGGGAGGGGGGTACGAGCAGTACTTC

v_call: TRBV30
clone_size: .
d_call: .
j_call: TRBJ1-5
cdr3_aa: CAWSVEGLGQPQNF
cdr3_nt: TGTGCCTGGAGTGTGGAGGGGCTTGGTCAGCCCCAGAATTTT

v_call: TRBV2
clone_size: .
d_call: TRBD1
j_call: TRBJ1-1
cdr3_aa: CASSDGGQGFFRAFF
cdr3_nt: TGTGCCAGCAGTGACGGGGGACAGGGATTCTTTCGAGCTTTCTTT

v_call: TRBV29-1
clone_size: once
d_call: TRBD2
j_call: TRBJ2-1
cdr3_aa: CRRLNRDYNLSEQFF
cdr3_nt: TGCAGAAGACTTAACCGGGACTATAATCTCAGTGAGCAGTTCTTC

v_call: TRBV5-1
clone_size: once
d_call: TRBD1
j_call: TRBJ2-2
cdr3_aa: CASSITGDGGTGELFF
cdr3_nt: TGCGCCAGCAGCATTACAGGGGATGGCGGCACCGGGGAGCTGTTTTTT

v_call: TRBV11-2
clone_size: .
d_call: .
j_call: TRBJ1-5
cdr3_aa: CASSLRELQPQHF
cdr3_nt: TGTGCCAGCAGCTTACGGGAGCTTCAGCCCCAGCATTTT

v_call: TRBV9
clone_size: .
d_call: .
j_call: TRBJ2-7
cdr3_aa: CASSPSPGLEEQYF
cdr3_nt: TGTGCCAGCAGCCCCAGTCCGGGGTTGGAAGAGCAGTACTTC

v_call: TRBV28
clone_size: .
d_call: .
j_call: TRBJ1-5
cdr3_aa: CASSLRGYSNQPQHF
cdr3_nt: TGTGCCAGCAGTTTAAGGGGATATAGCAATCAGCCCCAGCATTTT

v_call: TRBV7-9
clone_size: .
d_call: .
j_call: TRBJ1-4
cdr3_aa: CASRDNNEKLFF
cdr3_nt: TGTGCCAGCCGGGATAATAATGAAAAACTGTTTTTT

v_call: TRBV4-2
clone_size: .
d_call: .
j_call: TRBJ2-1
cdr3_aa: CASSQGRGSYNEQFF
cdr3_nt: TGTGCCAGCAGCCAAGGTCGGGGCTCCTACAATGAGCAGTTCTTC

v_call: TRBV6-5
clone_size: few
d_call: .
j_call: TRBJ1-3
cdr3_aa: CASSVGQPGNTIYF
cdr3_nt: TGTGCCAGCAGTGTAGGACAGCCTGGAAACACCATATATTTT

v_call: TRBV5-1
clone_size: .
d_call: TRBD1
j_call: TRBJ1-4
cdr3_aa: CASSRSPRGQGGEKLFF
cdr3_nt: TGCGCCAGCAGCCGAAGTCCCAGAGGACAGGGTGGTGAAAAACTGTTTTTT

v_call: TRBV15
clone_size: .
d_call: TRBD1
j_call: TRBJ2-7
cdr3_aa: CATSRDPGGYEQYF
cdr3_nt: TGTGCCACCAGCAGAGATCCAGGGGGCTACGAGCAGTACTTC